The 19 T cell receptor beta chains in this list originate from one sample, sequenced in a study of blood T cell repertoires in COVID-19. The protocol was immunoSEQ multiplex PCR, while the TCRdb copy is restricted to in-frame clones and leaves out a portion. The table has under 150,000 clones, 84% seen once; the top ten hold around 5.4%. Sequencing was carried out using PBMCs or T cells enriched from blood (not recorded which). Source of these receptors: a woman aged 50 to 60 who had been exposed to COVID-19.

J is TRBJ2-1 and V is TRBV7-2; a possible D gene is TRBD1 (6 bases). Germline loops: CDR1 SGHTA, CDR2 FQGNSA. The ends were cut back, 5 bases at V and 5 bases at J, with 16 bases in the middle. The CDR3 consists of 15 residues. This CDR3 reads CASSVRFGQHNEQFF. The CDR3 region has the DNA TGTGCCAGCAGCGTCCGCTTTGGACAGCACAATGAGCAGTTCTTC.

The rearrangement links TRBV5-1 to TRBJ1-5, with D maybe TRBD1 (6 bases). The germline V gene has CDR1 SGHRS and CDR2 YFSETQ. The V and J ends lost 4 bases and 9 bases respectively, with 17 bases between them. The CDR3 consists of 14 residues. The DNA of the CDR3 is TGCGCCAGCAGCGTGCAAGGGGGAGGGAGGCCCCAGCATTTT. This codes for CASSVQGGGRPQHF.

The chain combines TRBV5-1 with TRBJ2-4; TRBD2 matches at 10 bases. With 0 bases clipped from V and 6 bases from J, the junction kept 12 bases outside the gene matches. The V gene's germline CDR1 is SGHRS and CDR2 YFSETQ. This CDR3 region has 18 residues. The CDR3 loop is CASSLGVLSGRAANIQYF. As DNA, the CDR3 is TGCGCCAGCAGCTTGGGCGTTCTGAGCGGGAGGGCCGCAAACATTCAGTACTTC.

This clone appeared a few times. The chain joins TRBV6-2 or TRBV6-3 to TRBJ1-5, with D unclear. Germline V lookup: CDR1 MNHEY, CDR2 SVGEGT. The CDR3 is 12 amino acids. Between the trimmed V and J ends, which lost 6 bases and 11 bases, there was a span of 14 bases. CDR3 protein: CASSGARRAQHF. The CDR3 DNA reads TGTGCCAGCAGCGGAGCCCGCCGGGCCCAGCATTTT.

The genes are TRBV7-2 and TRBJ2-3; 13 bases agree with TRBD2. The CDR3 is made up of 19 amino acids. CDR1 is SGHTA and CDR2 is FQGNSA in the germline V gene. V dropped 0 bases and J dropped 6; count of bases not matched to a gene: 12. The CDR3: CASSLARTSGGDSSDTQYF. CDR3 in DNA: TGTGCCAGCAGCTTAGCGCGAACTAGCGGGGGGGACTCTTCGGATACGCAGTATTTT.

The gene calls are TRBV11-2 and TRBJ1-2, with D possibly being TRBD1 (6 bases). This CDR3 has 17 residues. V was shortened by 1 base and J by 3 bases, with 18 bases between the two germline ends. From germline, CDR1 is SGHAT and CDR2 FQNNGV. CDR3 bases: TGTGCCAGCAGCTTAGTTGGTGGTAACAGGGTCTACTATGGCTACACCTTC. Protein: CASSLVGGNRVYYGYTF.

The CDR3 loop is CASSLGGSSTEAFF. DNA for the CDR3: TGCGCCAGCAGCTTAGGCGGGTCGTCCACTGAAGCTTTCTTT. J is TRBJ1-1 and V is TRBV5-1; no definite D call. Per germline, CDR1 SGHRS and CDR2 YFSETQ. The V gene lost 2 bases and the J gene lost 4 bases, with 12 bases spanning the gap. The CDR3 is made up of 14 amino acids.

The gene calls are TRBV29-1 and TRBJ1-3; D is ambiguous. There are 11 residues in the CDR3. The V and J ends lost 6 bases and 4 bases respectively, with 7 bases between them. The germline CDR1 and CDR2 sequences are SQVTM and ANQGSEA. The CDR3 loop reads CSVLQGNTIYF. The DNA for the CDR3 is TGCAGCGTGCTACAGGGAAACACCATATATTTT.

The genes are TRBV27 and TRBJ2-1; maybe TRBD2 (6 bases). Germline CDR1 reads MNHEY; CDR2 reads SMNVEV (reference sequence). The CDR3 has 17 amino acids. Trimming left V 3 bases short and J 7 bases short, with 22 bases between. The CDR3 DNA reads TGTGCCAGCAGTTTGGTACCCGGAGGGAGTGGGGGGAATGAGCAGTTCTTC. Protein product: CASSLVPGGSGGNEQFF.

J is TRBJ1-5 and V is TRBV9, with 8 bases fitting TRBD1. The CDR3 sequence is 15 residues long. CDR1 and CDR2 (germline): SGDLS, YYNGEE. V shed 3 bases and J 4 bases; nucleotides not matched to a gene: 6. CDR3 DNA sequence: TGTGCCAGCAGCGCCGGACAGGGTAATAATCAGCCCCAGCATTTT. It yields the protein CASSAGQGNNQPQHF.

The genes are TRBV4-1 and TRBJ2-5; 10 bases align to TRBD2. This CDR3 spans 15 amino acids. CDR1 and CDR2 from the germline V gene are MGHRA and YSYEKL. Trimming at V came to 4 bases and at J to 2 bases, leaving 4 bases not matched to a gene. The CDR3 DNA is TGCGCCAGCAGCCGCCTAGCGGGAGCGCAAGAGACCCAGTACTTC. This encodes CASSRLAGAQETQYF.

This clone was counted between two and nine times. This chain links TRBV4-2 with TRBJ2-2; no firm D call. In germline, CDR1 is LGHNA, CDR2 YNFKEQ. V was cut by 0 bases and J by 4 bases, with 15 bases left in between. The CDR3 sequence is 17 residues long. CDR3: CASSQDLTATSTGELFF. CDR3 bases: TGTGCCAGCAGCCAAGATCTCACCGCTACTTCCACCGGGGAGCTGTTTTTT.

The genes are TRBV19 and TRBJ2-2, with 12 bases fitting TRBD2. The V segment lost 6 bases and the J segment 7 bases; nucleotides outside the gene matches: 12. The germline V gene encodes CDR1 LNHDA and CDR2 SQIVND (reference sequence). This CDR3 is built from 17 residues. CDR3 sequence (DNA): TGTGCCAGTAGCCAACTAGCGGGAGGCATGGGGGGCGGGGAGCTGTTTTTT. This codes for CASSQLAGGMGGGELFF. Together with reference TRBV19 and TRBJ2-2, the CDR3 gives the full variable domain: DGGITQSPKYLFRKEGQNVTLSCEQNLNHDAMYWYRQDPGQGLRLIYYSQIVNDFQKGDIAEGYSVSREKKESFPLTVTSAQKNPTAFYLCASSQLAGGMGGGELFFGEGSRLTVL.

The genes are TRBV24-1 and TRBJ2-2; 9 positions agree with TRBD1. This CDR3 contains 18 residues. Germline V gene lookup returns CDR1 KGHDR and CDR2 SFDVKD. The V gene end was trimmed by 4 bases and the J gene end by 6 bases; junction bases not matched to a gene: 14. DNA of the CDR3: TGTGCCACCAGTGACCCAACCCGACAGGGGGGGAGGGCCGGGGAGCTGTTTTTT. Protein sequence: CATSDPTRQGGRAGELFF.

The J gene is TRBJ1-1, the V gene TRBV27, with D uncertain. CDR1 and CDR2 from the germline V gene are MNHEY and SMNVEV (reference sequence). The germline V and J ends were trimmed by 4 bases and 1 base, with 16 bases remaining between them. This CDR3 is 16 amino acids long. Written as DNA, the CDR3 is TGTGCCAGCAGTTCCACCCCCGTCGAGGCGAACACTGAAGCTTTCTTT. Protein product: CASSSTPVEANTEAFF.

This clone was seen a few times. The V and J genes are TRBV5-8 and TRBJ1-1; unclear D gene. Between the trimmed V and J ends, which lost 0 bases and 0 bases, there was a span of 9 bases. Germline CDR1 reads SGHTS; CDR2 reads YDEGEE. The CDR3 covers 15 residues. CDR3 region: CASSLAGGLNTEAFF. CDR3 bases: TGTGCCAGCAGCTTGGCCGGCGGATTGAACACTGAAGCTTTCTTT.

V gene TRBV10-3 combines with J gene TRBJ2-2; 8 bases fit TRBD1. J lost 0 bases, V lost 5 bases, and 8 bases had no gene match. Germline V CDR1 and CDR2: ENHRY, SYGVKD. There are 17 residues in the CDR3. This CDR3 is CAISRTGQGANTGELFF. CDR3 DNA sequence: TGTGCCATCAGTCGCACCGGACAGGGCGCGAACACCGGGGAGCTGTTTTTT.

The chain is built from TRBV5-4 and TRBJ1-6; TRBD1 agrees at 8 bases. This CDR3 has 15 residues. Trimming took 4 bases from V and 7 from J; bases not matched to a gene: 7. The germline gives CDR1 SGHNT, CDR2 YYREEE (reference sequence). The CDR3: CASSPRTGHNSPLHF. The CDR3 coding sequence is TGTGCCAGCAGCCCCAGGACAGGGCACAATTCACCCCTCCACTTT. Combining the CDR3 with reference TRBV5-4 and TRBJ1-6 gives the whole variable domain ETGVTQSPTHLIKTRGQQVTLRCSSQSGHNTVSWYQQALGQGPQFIFQYYREEENGRGNFPPRFSGLQFPNYSSELNVNALELDDSALYLCASSPRTGHNSPLHFGNGTRLTVT.

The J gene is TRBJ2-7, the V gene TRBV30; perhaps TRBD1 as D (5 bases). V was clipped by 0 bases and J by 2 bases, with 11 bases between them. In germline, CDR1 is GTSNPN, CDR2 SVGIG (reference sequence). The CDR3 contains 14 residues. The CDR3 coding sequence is TGTGCCTGGAGTGTACGGACAAATACCTACGAGCAGTACTTC. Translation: CAWSVRTNTYEQYF.